This T cell receptor beta chain originates from a study of T-cell memory formation after mild COVID-19. Study summary: TCR clusters were largely donor specific. Whole-study findings and limits: Contracting clones from day 15 to 85 showed balanced CD4/CD8; later expanders favored CD4+. Cross-reactive memory seemingly joined, as some responding clones were found in pre-infection memory.

Employing constant-segment primers, 5'RACE generated TCR alpha and TCR beta cDNA libraries bearing sample barcodes and UMIs. MiXCR, applied by TCRdb to the 5' RACE reads, yields one record per CDR3 protein. The data hold under 400,000 distinct CDR3 sequences, with around 28% observed a single time. To note about this clonotype: As yet, its antigen is unknown.

The CDR3 is 13 amino acids. The V gene lost 0 bases and the J gene lost 4 bases, with 6 bases spanning the gap. Germline V CDR1 and CDR2: SGHAT, FQNNGV. This TCR came from an adult woman who had mild COVID-19 (a few samples of this study predate the infection). Cell type and time point are not known. Sequenced: PBMCs or a T cell subset sorted from them (not recorded which). The genes are TRBV11-2 and TRBJ1-2; D not certain. The CDR3 coding sequence is TGTGCCAGCAGCTTAGACTGGGCCTATGGCTACACCTTC. Translating gives CASSLDWAYGYTF.